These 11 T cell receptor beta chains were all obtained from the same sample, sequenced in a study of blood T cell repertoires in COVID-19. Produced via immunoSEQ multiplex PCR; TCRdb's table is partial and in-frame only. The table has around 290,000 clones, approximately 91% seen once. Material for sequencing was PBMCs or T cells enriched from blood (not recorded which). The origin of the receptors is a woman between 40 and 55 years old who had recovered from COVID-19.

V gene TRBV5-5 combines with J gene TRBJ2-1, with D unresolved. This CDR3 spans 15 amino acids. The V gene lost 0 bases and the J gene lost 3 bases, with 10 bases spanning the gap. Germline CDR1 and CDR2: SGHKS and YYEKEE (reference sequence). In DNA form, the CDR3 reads TGTGCCAGCAGCTTGGTGTCCTTACACTACAATGAGCAGTTCTTC. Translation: CASSLVSLHYNEQFF.

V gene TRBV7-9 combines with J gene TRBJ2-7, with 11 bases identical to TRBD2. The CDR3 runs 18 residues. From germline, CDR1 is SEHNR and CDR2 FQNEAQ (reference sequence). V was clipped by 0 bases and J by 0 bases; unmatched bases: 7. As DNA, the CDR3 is TGTGCCAGCAGCTTAGCACATATTGGACTAGCGGGCTCCTACGAGCAGTACTTC. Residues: CASSLAHIGLAGSYEQYF.

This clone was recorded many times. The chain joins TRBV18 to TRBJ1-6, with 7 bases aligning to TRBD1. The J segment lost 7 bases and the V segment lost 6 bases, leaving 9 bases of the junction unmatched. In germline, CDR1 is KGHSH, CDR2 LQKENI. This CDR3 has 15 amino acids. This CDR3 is CASSETGSANSPLHF. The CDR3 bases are TGTGCCAGCTCGGAGACAGGGAGCGCCAATTCACCCCTCCACTTT. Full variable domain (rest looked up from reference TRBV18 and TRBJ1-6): NAGVMQNPRHLVRRRGQEARLRCSPMKGHSHVYWYRQLPEEGLKFMVYLQKENIIDESGMPKERFSAEFPKEGPSILRIQQVVRGDSAAYFCASSETGSANSPLHFGNGTRLTVT.

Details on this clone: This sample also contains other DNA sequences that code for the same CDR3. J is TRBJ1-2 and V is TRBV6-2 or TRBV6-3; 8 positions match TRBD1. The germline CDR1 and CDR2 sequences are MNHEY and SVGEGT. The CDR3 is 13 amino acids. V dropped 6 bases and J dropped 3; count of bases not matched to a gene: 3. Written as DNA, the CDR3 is TGTGCCAGCAGCGCGACAGGGGACTATGGCTACACCTTC. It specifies CASSATGDYGYTF.

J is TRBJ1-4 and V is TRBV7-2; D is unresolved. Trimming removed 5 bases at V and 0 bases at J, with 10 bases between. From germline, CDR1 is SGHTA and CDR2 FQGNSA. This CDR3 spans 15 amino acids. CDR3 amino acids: CASSPQPSTNEKLFF. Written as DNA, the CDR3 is TGTGCCAGCAGCCCACAGCCATCAACTAATGAAAAACTGTTTTTT.

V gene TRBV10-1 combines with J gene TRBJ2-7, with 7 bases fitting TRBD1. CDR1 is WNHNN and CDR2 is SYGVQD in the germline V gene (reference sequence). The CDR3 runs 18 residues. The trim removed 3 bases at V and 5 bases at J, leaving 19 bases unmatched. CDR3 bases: TGCGCCAGCAGTGACGGGCCGACCACAGGGGATCTTACCGACGAGCAGTACTTC. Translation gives CASSDGPTTGDLTDEQYF.

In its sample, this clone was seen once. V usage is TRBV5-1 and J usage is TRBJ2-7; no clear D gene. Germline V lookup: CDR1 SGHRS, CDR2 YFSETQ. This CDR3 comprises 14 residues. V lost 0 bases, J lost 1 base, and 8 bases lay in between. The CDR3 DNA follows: TGCGCCAGCAGCTTGGGCACACTATCCTACGAGCAGTACTTC. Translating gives CASSLGTLSYEQYF.

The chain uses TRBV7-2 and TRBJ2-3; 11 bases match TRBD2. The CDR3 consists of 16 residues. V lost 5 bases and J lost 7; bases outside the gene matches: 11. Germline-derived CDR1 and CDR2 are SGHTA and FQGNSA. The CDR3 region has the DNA TGTGCCAGCAGCCTTACGACTAGCGGGGAGAGACATACGCAGTATTTT. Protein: CASSLTTSGERHTQYF.

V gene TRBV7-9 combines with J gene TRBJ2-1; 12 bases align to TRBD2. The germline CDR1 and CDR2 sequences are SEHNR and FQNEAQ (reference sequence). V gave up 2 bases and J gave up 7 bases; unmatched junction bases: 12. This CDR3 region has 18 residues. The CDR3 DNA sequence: TGTGCCAGCAGCTTAATGGCTAGCGGGAGGGCCCTCCCGAATGAGCAGTTCTTC. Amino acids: CASSLMASGRALPNEQFF.

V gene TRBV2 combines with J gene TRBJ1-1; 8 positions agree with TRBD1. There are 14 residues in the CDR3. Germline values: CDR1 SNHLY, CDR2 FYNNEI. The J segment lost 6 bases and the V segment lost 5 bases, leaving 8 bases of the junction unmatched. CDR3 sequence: CASSKDRGNAEAFF. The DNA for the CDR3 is TGTGCCAGCAGTAAAGACAGGGGAAACGCTGAAGCTTTCTTT. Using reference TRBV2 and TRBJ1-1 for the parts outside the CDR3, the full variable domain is EPEVTQTPSHQVTQMGQEVILRCVPISNHLYFYWYRQILGQKVEFLVSFYNNEISEKSEIFDDQFSVERPDGSNFTLKIRSTKLEDSAMYFCASSKDRGNAEAFFGQGTRLTVV.

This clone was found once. The CDR3 sequence: CASSPRDFLGTYNEQFF. The CDR3 DNA is TGTGCCAGCAGCCCCCGGGACTTCTTGGGTACTTACAATGAGCAGTTCTTC. V usage is TRBV14 and J usage is TRBJ2-1; weak D call: TRBD2 (6 bases). The V gene's germline CDR1 is SGHDN and CDR2 FVKESK. V gave up 4 bases and J gave up 4 bases, with 20 bases separating them. CDR3 size: 17 residues.